This TCR beta chain came from a study of CD8 T cells in Susac syndrome. Germline CDR1 and CDR2: DFQATT and SNEGSKA (reference sequence). The CDR3 has 16 amino acids. V dropped 3 bases and J dropped 7; count of bases not matched to a gene: 10. Points from the study as a whole: The study acknowledged a relatively small number of individuals in its TCR sequencing and HLA analysis.

The sample holds one count of this clonotype. Its antigen is unknown. Sequencing of TCR beta covered CD8+ and CD4+ T cells obtained from blood. When the RNA was reverse transcribed, random hexamers were used with an input of roughly 0.45 to 1 ug. With immunoSEQ multiplex PCR, TCR beta CDR3 was amplified across 54 Vbeta and 13 Jbeta. TCRdb reprocessed the immunoSEQ multiplex PCR reads via MiXCR and lists one record per CDR3 protein. The table lists 100,000 to 150,000 distinct CDR3 sequences, roughly 93% of them singletons. The sequencing input was CD8+ T cells from PBMCs. This chain joins TRBV20-1 and TRBJ2-5; TRBD2 aligns across 14 bases. The clonotype originates from a human donor with multiple sclerosis. CDR3 protein: CSARDRLAGGQGTQYF. CDR3 bases: TGCAGTGCTAGGGACCGACTAGCGGGAGGGCAGGGGACCCAGTACTTC.